The 10 T cell receptor beta chains given below trace back to one sample, sequenced in a study of T cell clonotyping in hematopoietic cell transplantation. Time point here: recipient sample about 28 days before transplant, after cytoreduction. Profiled with immunoSEQ multiplex PCR; TCRdb holds only in-frame clones, not every one. The table lists approximately 26,000 clones, around 80% of them singletons. Sample: peripheral blood mononuclear cells, taken before stem cell transplant. These TCRs come from a woman in her sixties with acute myeloid leukemia. Some clones in this sample may be carry-over from other donors' samples.

The chain links TRBV7-9 to TRBJ1-1, with 9 bases that match TRBD1. With 5 bases clipped from V and 6 bases from J, the junction kept 13 bases outside the gene matches. This CDR3 has 16 amino acids. CDR1 and CDR2 from the germline V gene are SEHNR and FQNEAQ (reference sequence). DNA for the CDR3: TGTGCCAGCAGCGTGGAAACAGGGGGCTGGAGGCCTGAAGCTTTCTTT. This sequence encodes CASSVETGGWRPEAFF. The entire variable domain, with the rest obtained from reference TRBV7-9 and TRBJ1-1, is as follows: DTGVSQNPRHKITKRGQNVTFRCDPISEHNRLYWYRQTLGQGPEFLTYFQNEAQLEKSRLLSDRFSAERPKGSFSTLEIQRTEQGDSAMYLCASSVETGGWRPEAFFGQGTRLTVV.

V usage is TRBV25-1 and J usage is TRBJ2-2, with 8 positions matching TRBD2. V was clipped by 3 bases and J by 1 base; unmatched bases: 4. Germline V gives CDR1 MGHDK, CDR2 SYGVNS. This CDR3 region has 16 residues. CDR3 loop: CASSDWTSRNTGELFF. CDR3 sequence (DNA): TGTGCCAGCAGTGATTGGACTAGCAGGAACACCGGGGAGCTGTTTTTT.

The chain recombines TRBV9 with TRBJ2-7; TRBD2 matches at 9 bases. The V gene end was trimmed by 2 bases and the J gene end by 1 base; junction bases not matched to a gene: 10. Germline loops: CDR1 SGDLS, CDR2 YYNGEE. The CDR3 totals 17 residues. CDR3 region: CASSVGGGTSLSYEQYF. CDR3 sequence (DNA): TGTGCCAGCAGCGTTGGGGGCGGGACTAGCCTTTCCTACGAGCAGTACTTC.

The chain has TRBV5-1 and TRBJ1-3; no clear D. Germline CDR1 is SGHRS and CDR2 is YFSETQ. CDR3 length: 14 amino acids. With 6 bases removed from V and 1 base from J, the gap between germline ends came to 11 bases. CDR3 DNA: TGCGCCAGCACCCCCGGTGGATCTGGAAACACCATATATTTT. It codes for CASTPGGSGNTIYF.

This clone is categorized as large. The chain employs TRBV19 and TRBJ2-2; the D gene could be TRBD1 or TRBD2 (5 bases each). The V end lost 6 bases, the J end lost 1 base, and 15 bases lay between the germline ends. The CDR3 sequence is 16 residues long. Germline-derived CDR1 and CDR2 are LNHDA and SQIVND (reference sequence). This chain's CDR3 is CASSRDGNLNTGELFF. For the CDR3, the DNA is TGTGCCAGTAGCCGGGACGGTAACTTGAACACCGGGGAGCTGTTTTTT.

This chain connects TRBV5-1 to TRBJ1-4, with TRBD1 identical over 8 bases. V trimming: 4 bases; J trimming: 8 bases; junction bases outside the gene matches: 7. The germline V gene has CDR1 SGHRS and CDR2 YFSETQ. The CDR3 extends over 14 amino acids. The CDR3 loop reads CASSIGTGPEKLFF. The CDR3 DNA reads TGCGCCAGCAGCATTGGGACAGGACCAGAAAAACTGTTTTTT.

V and J are TRBV5-8 and TRBJ2-7; D is perhaps TRBD1 or TRBD2 (5 bases each). Trimming left V 3 bases short and J 2 bases short, with 12 bases between. CDR1 and CDR2 from the germline V gene are SGHTS and YDEGEE. This CDR3 contains 14 residues. Here the CDR3 reads CASSSRDGTYEQYF. Here the CDR3 DNA reads TGTGCCAGCAGCTCCCGGGACGGGACCTACGAGCAGTACTTC.

This clone appeared a single time. The genes are TRBV5-1 and TRBJ2-3; a possible D gene is TRBD2 (5 bases). CDR3 size: 13 residues. Trimming removed 5 bases from V and 2 bases from J, with 9 bases in between. CDR1 and CDR2 (germline): SGHRS, YFSETQ. Here the CDR3 reads CASRRGYTDTQYF. CDR3 in DNA: TGCGCCAGCAGACGGGGATACACAGATACGCAGTATTTT. The whole variable domain, remainder taken from reference TRBV5-1 and TRBJ2-3, is KAGVTQTPRYLIKTRGQQVTLSCSPISGHRSVSWYQQTPGQGLQFLFEYFSETQRNKGNFPGRFSGRQFSNSRSEMNVSTLELGDSALYLCASRRGYTDTQYFGPGTRLTVL.

This chain uses TRBV20-1 with TRBJ2-7, with D hard to call. V was shortened by 3 bases and J by 2 bases, with 5 bases between the two germline ends. The germline CDR1 and CDR2 sequences are DFQATT and SNEGSKA (reference sequence). The CDR3 totals 11 residues. The CDR3 sequence: CSASRPYEQYF. CDR3 in DNA: TGCAGTGCTAGCCGACCCTACGAGCAGTACTTC.

This chain joins TRBV5-1 and TRBJ1-1, with D possibly being TRBD1 (5 bases). The CDR3 runs to 14 residues. V lost 1 base, J lost 6 bases, and 13 bases lay in between. Germline-derived CDR1 and CDR2 are SGHRS and YFSETQ. CDR3 nucleotide sequence: TGCGCCAGCAGCTTGCTCGGGGAGGGGTCTGAAGCTTTCTTT. It yields the protein CASSLLGEGSEAFF.